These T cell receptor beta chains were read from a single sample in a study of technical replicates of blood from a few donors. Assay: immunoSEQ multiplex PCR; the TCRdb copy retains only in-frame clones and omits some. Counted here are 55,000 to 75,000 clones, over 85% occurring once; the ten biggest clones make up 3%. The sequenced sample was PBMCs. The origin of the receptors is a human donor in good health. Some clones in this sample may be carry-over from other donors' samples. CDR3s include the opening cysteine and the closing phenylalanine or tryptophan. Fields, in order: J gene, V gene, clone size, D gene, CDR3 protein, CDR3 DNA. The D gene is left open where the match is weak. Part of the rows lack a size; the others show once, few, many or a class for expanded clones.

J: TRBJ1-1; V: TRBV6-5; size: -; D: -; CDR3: CASSYSPGPYTEAFF; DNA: TGTGCCAGCAGTTACTCGCCAGGGCCTTACACTGAAGCTTTCTTT
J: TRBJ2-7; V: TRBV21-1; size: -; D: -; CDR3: CASSKRGRASKGYF; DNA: TGTGCCAGCAGCAAACGGGGGAGGGCCTCGAAGGGGTACTTC
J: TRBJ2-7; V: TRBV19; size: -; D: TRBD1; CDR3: CASTKQTGSTYEQYF; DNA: TGTGCCAGTACCAAACAGACAGGGTCGACCTACGAGCAGTACTTC
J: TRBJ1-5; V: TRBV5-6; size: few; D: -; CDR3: CASSTPGEGGPQHF; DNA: TGTGCCAGCAGCACCCCAGGGGAGGGAGGGCCCCAGCATTTT
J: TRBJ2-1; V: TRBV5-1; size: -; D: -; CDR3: CASSFSGSYNEQFF; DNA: TGCGCCAGCAGCTTCTCCGGGAGCTACAATGAGCAGTTCTTC
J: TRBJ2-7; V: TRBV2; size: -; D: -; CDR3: CASSVPGEDEQYF; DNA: TGTGCCAGCAGTGTGCCCGGGGAGGACGAGCAGTACTTC
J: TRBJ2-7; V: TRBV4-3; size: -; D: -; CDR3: CASSQYDYRDEQYF; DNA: TGCGCCAGCAGCCAATACGACTACAGGGACGAGCAGTACTTC
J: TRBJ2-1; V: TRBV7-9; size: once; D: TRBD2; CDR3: CASRGRGGNVYNEQFF; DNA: TGTGCCAGCAGAGGGCGGGGGGGAAATGTTTACAATGAGCAGTTCTTC
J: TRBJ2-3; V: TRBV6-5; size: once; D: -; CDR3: CASRGTTDTQYF; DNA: TGTGCCAGCCGGGGTACCACAGATACGCAGTATTTT
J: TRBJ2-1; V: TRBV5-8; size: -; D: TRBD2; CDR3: CASSFGQGLAGGPYNEQFF; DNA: TGTGCCAGCAGCTTCGGACAGGGTCTAGCGGGAGGGCCTTACAATGAGCAGTTCTTC
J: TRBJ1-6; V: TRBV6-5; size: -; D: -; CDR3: CASSYSHTGSPLHF; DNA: TGTGCCAGCAGTTACTCCCACACCGGGTCACCCCTCCACTTT
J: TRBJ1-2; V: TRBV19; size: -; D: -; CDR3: CASSIGENYGYTF; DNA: TGTGCCAGTAGTATCGGGGAAAACTATGGCTACACCTTC
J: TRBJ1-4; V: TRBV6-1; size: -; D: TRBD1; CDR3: CASSVWDRVSWANEKLFF; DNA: TGTGCCAGCAGTGTTTGGGACAGGGTTTCGTGGGCCAACGAAAAACTGTTTTTT
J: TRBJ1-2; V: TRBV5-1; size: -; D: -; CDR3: CASSLSWETNYGYTF; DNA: TGCGCCAGCAGCTTGTCCTGGGAGACCAACTATGGCTACACCTTC
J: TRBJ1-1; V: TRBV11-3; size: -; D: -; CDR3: CASSSSAFAEAFF; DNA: TGTGCCAGCAGCAGCTCCGCATTCGCTGAAGCTTTCTTT
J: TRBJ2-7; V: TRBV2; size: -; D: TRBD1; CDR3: CASSPRTGALFSQYF; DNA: TGTGCCAGCAGCCCTAGGACAGGGGCCCTTTTTTCGCAGTACTTC
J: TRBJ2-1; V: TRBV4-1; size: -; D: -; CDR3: CASSQDMGEVYNEQFF; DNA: TGCGCCAGCAGCCAAGATATGGGGGAGGTCTACAATGAGCAGTTCTTC
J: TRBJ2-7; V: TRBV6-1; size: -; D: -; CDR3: CASRVTGVSYEQYF; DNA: TGTGCCAGCAGGGTGACCGGGGTCTCCTACGAGCAGTACTTC
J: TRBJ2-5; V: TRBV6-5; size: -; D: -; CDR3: CASSTGFEEQETQYF; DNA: TGTGCCAGCAGTACCGGCTTTGAGGAACAAGAGACCCAGTACTTC
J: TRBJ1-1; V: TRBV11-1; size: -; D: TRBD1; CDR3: CASSTPTGGNTEAFF; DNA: TGTGCCAGCAGCACACCCACAGGGGGGAACACTGAAGCTTTCTTT
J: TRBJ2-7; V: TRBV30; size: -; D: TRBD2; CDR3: CAVRMGGRYEQYF; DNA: TGTGCCGTAAGGATGGGAGGGAGATACGAGCAGTACTTC
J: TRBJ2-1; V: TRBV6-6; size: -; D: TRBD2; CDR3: CASGQASGGSYNEQFF; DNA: TGTGCCAGCGGCCAGGCTAGCGGGGGTTCCTACAATGAGCAGTTCTTC
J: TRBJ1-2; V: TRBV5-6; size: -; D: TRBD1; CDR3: CASSLPGQGRYNGNYGYTF; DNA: TGTGCCAGCAGCTTACCGGGACAGGGGCGATACAACGGTAACTATGGCTACACCTTC
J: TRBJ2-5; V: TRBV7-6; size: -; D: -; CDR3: CASSSGGRWETQYF; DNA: TGTGCCAGCAGCTCCGGGGGGCGGTGGGAGACCCAGTACTTC
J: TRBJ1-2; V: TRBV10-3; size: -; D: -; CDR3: CAISESSRLANYGYTF; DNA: TGTGCCATCAGTGAGTCGAGCAGGTTAGCTAACTATGGCTACACCTTC
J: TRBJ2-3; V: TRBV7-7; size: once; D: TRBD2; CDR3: CASSYSLAADTQYF; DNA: TGTGCCAGCAGCTATTCCCTAGCGGCAGATACGCAGTATTTT
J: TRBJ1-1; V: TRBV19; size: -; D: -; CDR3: CASSMGLLGTEAFF; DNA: TGTGCCAGTAGTATGGGGCTTTTGGGCACTGAAGCTTTCTTT
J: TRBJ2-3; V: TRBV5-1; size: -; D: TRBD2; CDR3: CASSLARRGSTDTQYF; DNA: TGCGCCAGCAGCTTGGCCCGGCGGGGGAGCACAGATACGCAGTATTTT
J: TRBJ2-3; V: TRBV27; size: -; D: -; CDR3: CASSFLRRTDTQYF; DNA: TGTGCCAGCAGTTTCTTGAGGCGCACAGATACGCAGTATTTT
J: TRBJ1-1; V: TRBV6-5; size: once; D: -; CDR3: CASRITGGVNTEAFF; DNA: TGTGCCAGCAGGATAACGGGGGGAGTGAACACTGAAGCTTTCTTT
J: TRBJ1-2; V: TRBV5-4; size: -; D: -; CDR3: CASSATGEGYTF; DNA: TGTGCCAGCAGCGCGACGGGAGAAGGCTACACCTTC
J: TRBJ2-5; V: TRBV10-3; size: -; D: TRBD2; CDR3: CAISEVEGLAGGETQYF; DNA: TGTGCCATCAGTGAAGTGGAGGGACTAGCGGGAGGAGAGACCCAGTACTTC
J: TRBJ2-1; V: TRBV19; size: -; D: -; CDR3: CASSTSGGASFF; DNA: TGTGCCAGTAGTACCTCTGGCGGGGCCTCTTTCTTC
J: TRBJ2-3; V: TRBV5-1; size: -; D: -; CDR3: CASSLNLRSDTQYF; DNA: TGCGCCAGCAGCTTGAACCTCCGGTCAGATACGCAGTATTTT
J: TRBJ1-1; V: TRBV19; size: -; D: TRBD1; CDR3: CASSGQGVGTEAFF; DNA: TGTGCCAGTAGTGGACAGGGGGTCGGCACTGAAGCTTTCTTT
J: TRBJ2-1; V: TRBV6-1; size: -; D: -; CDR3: CASSEDSHNEQFF; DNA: TGTGCCAGCAGTGAAGACAGTCACAATGAGCAGTTCTTC
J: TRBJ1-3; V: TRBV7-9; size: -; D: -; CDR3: CASSKTRTVSGNTIYF; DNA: TGTGCCAGCAGCAAAACCAGGACAGTCTCTGGAAACACCATATATTTT
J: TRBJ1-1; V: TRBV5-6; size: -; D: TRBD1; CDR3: CASSLGTGAAGAFF; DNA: TGTGCCAGCAGCTTGGGGACAGGGGCCGCCGGAGCTTTCTTT
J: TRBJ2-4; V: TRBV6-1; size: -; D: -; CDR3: CASSEAGGTNTKNIQYF; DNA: TGTGCCAGCAGTGAGGCGGGCGGGACGAACACCAAAAACATTCAGTACTTC
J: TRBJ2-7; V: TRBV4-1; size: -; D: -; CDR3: CASSQGTAIYEQYF; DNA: TGCGCCAGCAGCCAAGGGACTGCGATCTACGAGCAGTACTTC
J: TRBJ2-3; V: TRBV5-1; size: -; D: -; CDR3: CASSLARQGSDTQYF; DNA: TGCGCCAGCAGCTTGGCCCGGCAGGGTTCAGATACGCAGTATTTT
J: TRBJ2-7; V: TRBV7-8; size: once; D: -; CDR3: CASSPTTTYNYEQYF; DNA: TGTGCCAGCAGCCCGACGACTACGTATAACTACGAGCAGTACTTC
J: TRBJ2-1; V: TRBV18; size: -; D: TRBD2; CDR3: CASSRASGSYNEQFF; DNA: TGTGCCAGCTCAAGGGCTAGCGGGAGTTACAATGAGCAGTTCTTC
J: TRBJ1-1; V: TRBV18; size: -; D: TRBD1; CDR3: CASSPQTGEAFF; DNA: TGTGCCAGCTCACCACAGACAGGGGAGGCTTTCTTT
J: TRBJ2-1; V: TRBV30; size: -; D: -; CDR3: CAWSVVNEQFF; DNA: TGTGCCTGGAGTGTCGTAAATGAGCAGTTCTTC
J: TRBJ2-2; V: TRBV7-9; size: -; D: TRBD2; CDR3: CASSLQASGIIGELFF; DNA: TGTGCCAGCAGTTTGCAGGCTAGCGGGATAATCGGGGAGCTGTTTTTT
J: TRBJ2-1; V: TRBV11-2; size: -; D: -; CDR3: CASSPHFGTTYNEQFF; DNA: TGTGCCAGCAGCCCTCATTTCGGGACAACCTACAATGAGCAGTTCTTC
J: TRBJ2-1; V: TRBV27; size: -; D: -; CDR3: CASSLDRREQFF; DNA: TGTGCCAGCAGCCTCGACAGGCGCGAGCAGTTCTTC
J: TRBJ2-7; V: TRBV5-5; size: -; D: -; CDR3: CASSQHRGGTYEQYF; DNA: TGTGCCAGCAGCCAGCACAGGGGGGGCACCTACGAGCAGTACTTC
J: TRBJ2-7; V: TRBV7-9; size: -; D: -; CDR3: CASSLGQRQLLDEQYF; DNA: TGTGCCAGCAGCTTGGGTCAGAGGCAACTCCTGGACGAGCAGTACTTC
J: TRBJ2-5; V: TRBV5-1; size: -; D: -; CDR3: CASSLAVGGAETQYF; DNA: TGCGCCAGCAGCTTGGCCGTCGGGGGTGCGGAGACCCAGTACTTC
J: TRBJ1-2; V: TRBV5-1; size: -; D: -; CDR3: CASSRSGGAGYGYTF; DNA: TGCGCCAGCAGCCGGTCTGGGGGGGCTGGCTATGGCTACACCTTC
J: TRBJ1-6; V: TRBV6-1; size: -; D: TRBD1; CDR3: CASISGQANSPLHF; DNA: TGTGCCAGCATATCGGGACAGGCGAATTCACCCCTCCACTTT
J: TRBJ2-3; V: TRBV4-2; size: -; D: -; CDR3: CASSGGQEADTQYF; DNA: TGTGCCAGCAGCGGAGGTCAGGAGGCAGATACGCAGTATTTT
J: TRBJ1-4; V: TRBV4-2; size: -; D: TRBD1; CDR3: CASSPQDRNEKLFF; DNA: TGTGCCAGCAGCCCGCAGGACAGGAATGAAAAACTGTTTTTT